The source of this T cell receptor beta chain is a study of blood T cell repertoires in COVID-19. In the study overall: Researchers got acute and convalescent COVID-19 samples from the United States, Italy and Spain. PBMCs, B-cell-depleted T cells, or T cells were the source of the cDNA or gDNA that made up the material.

In the original workflow: Amplification with reference gene primers provided the estimates of nucleated cell counts. Sequencing was performed with immunoSEQ multiplex PCR; in TCRdb, only in-frame clones are kept and a portion is missing. The V and J calls and the clone size are those of that table, but D and trimming were determined from the DNA. This table has over 85,000 clones, about 86% appearing once. The CDR3 spans 14 residues. Per the germline V gene, CDR1 is KGHSH and CDR2 is LQKENI. V was pared by 0 bases and J by 2 bases, with 8 bases between. Sample: peripheral blood. This sequence was found in a human donor in a cohort sampled during active COVID-19. The gene calls are TRBV18 and TRBJ2-7; unclear D gene. Here the CDR3 DNA reads TGTGCCAGCTCACCACCCGGGTACACCTACGAGCAGTACTTC. Protein: CASSPPGYTYEQYF.